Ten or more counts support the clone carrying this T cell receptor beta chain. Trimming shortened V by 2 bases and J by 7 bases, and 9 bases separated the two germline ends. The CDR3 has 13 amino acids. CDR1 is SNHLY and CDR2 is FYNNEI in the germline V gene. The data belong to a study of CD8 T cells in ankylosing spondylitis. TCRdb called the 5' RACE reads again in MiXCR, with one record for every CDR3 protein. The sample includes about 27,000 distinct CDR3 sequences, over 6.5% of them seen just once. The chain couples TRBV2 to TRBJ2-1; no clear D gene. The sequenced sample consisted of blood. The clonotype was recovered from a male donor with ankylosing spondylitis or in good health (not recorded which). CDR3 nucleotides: TGTGCCAGCAGTGAACCATTTATTAATGAGCAGTTCTTC. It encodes CASSEPFINEQFF.